The next 26 T cell receptor beta chains were all read from a single sample in a study of CD8+ T cells in alopecia areata. RNA, once extracted, was reverse transcribed into cDNA for use as the sequencing template. Assay used: immunoSEQ multiplex PCR; TCRdb lists only in-frame clones, some missing. This table has 150,000 or so clones, around 86% appearing once. The sample was CD8+ T cells sorted from blood, taken at week 0. All receptors come from a human donor with alopecia areata.

The sample holds one count of this clone. The chain couples TRBV30 to TRBJ2-3; 13 bases map to TRBD2. The CDR3 runs to 16 residues. From germline, CDR1 is GTSNPN and CDR2 SVGIG (reference sequence). V trimming: 0 bases; J trimming: 6 bases; junction bases outside the gene matches: 6. The CDR3 protein is CAWSVGLAGEADTQYF. The CDR3 DNA reads as TGTGCCTGGAGTGTTGGACTAGCGGGAGAGGCGGATACGCAGTATTTT.

This clone was recorded a few times. The chain carries TRBV28 and TRBJ2-4; D possibly corresponds to TRBD1 (5 bases). Per germline, CDR1 MDHEN and CDR2 SYDVKM. The CDR3 runs to 13 residues. Between the trimmed V and J ends, which lost 2 bases and 12 bases, there was a span of 14 bases. The CDR3 nucleotides are TGTGCCAGCAGTTTAAAGGGGATTTACACTCAGTACTTC. It is translated as CASSLKGIYTQYF.

The chain couples TRBV7-8 to TRBJ1-2, with TRBD1 identical over 7 bases. V trimming: 5 bases; J trimming: 7 bases; junction bases outside the gene matches: 22. Germline loops: CDR1 SGHVS, CDR2 FQNEAQ. The CDR3 contains 18 residues. The CDR3 nucleotides read TGTGCCAGCAGCACCTTGCCGGGACAGCTTCAGAGTTTAGCTGGCTACACCTTC. Its protein is CASSTLPGQLQSLAGYTF.

This clone was detected only once. The rearrangement joins TRBV29-1 to TRBJ2-1, with 7 bases matching TRBD1. V lost 5 bases, J lost 0 bases, and 7 bases stayed unmatched. The CDR3 totals 15 residues. Germline CDR1 SQVTM, CDR2 ANQGSEA. The CDR3, as DNA: TGCAGCGTTCAGGGGGTAGACAGCTCCTACAATGAGCAGTTCTTC. This codes for CSVQGVDSSYNEQFF.

This chain connects TRBV29-1 to TRBJ2-3; D might be TRBD1 or TRBD2, each matching 5 bases. Deletions cut 6 bases from V and 0 bases from J, with 13 bases between. CDR3 length: 14 amino acids. Germline-derived CDR1 and CDR2 are SQVTM and ANQGSEA. The CDR3 is CSVAPGPSTDTQYF. DNA for the CDR3: TGCAGCGTCGCGCCGGGGCCGAGCACAGATACGCAGTATTTT.

The rearrangement uses TRBV13 and TRBJ1-2; D not certain. Looked up from germline, CDR1 is PRHDT and CDR2 is FYEKMQ (reference sequence). This CDR3 is 15 amino acids long. V lost 5 bases and J 3 bases, leaving 16 bases between the germline ends. The CDR3 protein is CASSNRYVTHYGYTF. CDR3 in DNA: TGTGCCAGCAGCAATCGGTACGTCACCCACTATGGCTACACCTTC.

CDR3 DNA: TGTGCCAGCAGCCTACAGTCACCTCTCTACAATGAGCAGTTCTTC. The encoded protein is CASSLQSPLYNEQFF. The rearrangement joins TRBV6-5 to TRBJ2-1; D gene uncertain. Per the germline V gene, CDR1 is MNHEY and CDR2 is SVGAGI. This CDR3 spans 15 amino acids. The V gene lost 6 bases and the J gene lost 3 bases, with 15 bases spanning the gap.

The V gene is TRBV29-1, the J gene TRBJ2-1, with 10 bases aligning to TRBD2. CDR3 length: 16 residues. V was pared by 6 bases and J by 6 bases, with 14 bases of the junction left unmatched. Germline loops: CDR1 SQVTM, CDR2 ANQGSEA. The CDR3 protein is CSVHLGALAGSNEQFF. DNA of the CDR3: TGCAGCGTCCACCTAGGCGCACTAGCGGGGAGCAATGAGCAGTTCTTC.

This clone was detected only once. The CDR3 bases are TGTGCCAGCAGCGTAGTCCCCCAGCGGGGCACAGATACGCAGTATTTT. Its translation is CASSVVPQRGTDTQYF. This chain joins TRBV9 and TRBJ2-3, with a possible D match to TRBD2 (6 bases). Trimming took 0 bases from V and 1 from J, leaving 12 bases between them. CDR3 length: 16 residues. Germline V gene data show CDR1 as SGDLS and CDR2 as YYNGEE.

This chain links TRBV12-5 with TRBJ1-1; D remains unclear. Trimming removed 3 bases at V and 1 base at J, with 6 bases between. From germline, CDR1 is LGHNT and CDR2 FRNRAP. The CDR3 is 13 amino acids. DNA of the CDR3: TGTGCTAGTGGTTTTGAAGGGAACACTGAAGCTTTCTTT. It encodes CASGFEGNTEAFF.

This chain joins TRBV23-1 and TRBJ2-5, with 11 bases that match TRBD2. TRBV23-1 falls under the ORF class, with uncertain function. The CDR3 is made up of 18 amino acids. With 3 bases clipped from V and 5 bases from J, the junction kept 14 bases outside the gene matches. The CDR3 loop reads CASSHPEEGLAVMETQYF. CDR3 sequence (DNA): TGCGCCAGCAGTCACCCGGAAGAGGGACTAGCGGTAATGGAGACCCAGTACTTC.

V gene TRBV11-2 combines with J gene TRBJ2-1; tentative D call: TRBD2 (6 bases). V dropped 5 bases and J dropped 2 bases, with 13 bases sitting between them. This CDR3 has 15 amino acids. Germline lookup yields CDR1 SGHAT and CDR2 FQNNGV. The CDR3 nucleotides read TGTGCCAGCAGCCTAGCACGGGAGACCTACAATGAGCAGTTCTTC. It yields the protein CASSLARETYNEQFF.

There are a few counts of this clone. The V gene is TRBV27, the J gene TRBJ2-5, with D perhaps being TRBD1 or TRBD2 (5 bases each). The J call may be wrong; the DNA end is better matched by TRBJ2-7. The length of the CDR3 is 16 residues. CDR1 and CDR2 from the germline V gene are MNHEY and SMNVEV (reference sequence). The CDR3 DNA follows: TGTGCCAGCAGCCCTCACGGGACCCTGACGGATGGCGAGCAGTACTTC. Translated: CASSPHGTLTDGEQYF.

The chain employs TRBV6-1 and TRBJ2-7; 9 bases fit TRBD1. The V gene's germline CDR1 is MNHNS and CDR2 SASEGT. The length of the CDR3 is 15 residues. V lost 3 bases, J lost 5 bases, and 8 bases stayed unmatched. CDR3 bases: TGTGCCAGCAGTGAGGGAGGGACAGGGAGTGACGAGCAGTACTTC. This encodes CASSEGGTGSDEQYF.

Comment on this clone: The junction shows a germline mismatch at one end, possibly a read error. Other DNA sequences of this sample code for an identical CDR3. The chain has TRBV11-3 and TRBJ2-7; no reliable D call. CDR1 and CDR2 from the germline V gene are SGHNT and YENEEA. The CDR3 has 12 amino acids. CDR3 amino acids: CASSLGQDEQYF. The CDR3 coding sequence is TGCGCCAGCAGCTTAGGGCAGGACGAGCAGTACTTC.

The V gene is TRBV9, the J gene TRBJ2-7; D might be TRBD2 (7 bases). This CDR3 contains 12 residues. V was pared by 3 bases and J by 7 bases, with 11 bases between. Germline V lookup: CDR1 SGDLS, CDR2 YYNGEE. CDR3 sequence reads: CASSGGGTEQYF. The CDR3 nucleotides are TGTGCCAGCAGCGGGGGAGGGACAGAGCAGTACTTC.

Comment on this clone: Other DNA sequences from this sample encode an identical CDR3 as well. This chain uses TRBV6-5 with TRBJ2-1; D is uncertain. CDR1 and CDR2 from the germline V gene are MNHEY and SVGAGI. V shed 0 bases and J shed 7 bases, with 7 bases lying between them. The CDR3 is 13 amino acids. The CDR3 loop reads CASSYSHGNEQFF. CDR3 nucleotide sequence: TGTGCCAGCAGTTACTCGCATGGAAATGAGCAGTTCTTC.

This clone has just one count. The chain is built from TRBV6-5 and TRBJ2-5; maybe TRBD2 (6 bases). The CDR3 runs 11 residues. CDR1 and CDR2 from the germline V gene are MNHEY and SVGAGI. Trimming removed 5 bases from V and 5 bases from J, with 6 bases in between. In DNA, the CDR3 is TGTGCCAGCAGTCGGGGGGAGACCCAGTACTTC. Encoded protein: CASSRGETQYF.

This sequence joins TRBV4-1 and TRBJ2-7, with a possible D match to TRBD2 (6 bases). The CDR3 covers 15 residues. The germline V gene has CDR1 MGHRA and CDR2 YSYEKL. V shed 4 bases and J shed 3 bases, with 16 bases lying between them. For the CDR3, the DNA is TGCGCCAGCAGCCCGGGACGCGGGACCTACTACGAGCAGTACTTC. It encodes CASSPGRGTYYEQYF.

This chain connects TRBV19 to TRBJ1-1; D gene uncertain. Germline V gene sequence: CDR1 LNHDA, CDR2 SQIVND (reference sequence). The length of the CDR3 is 12 residues. Between the trimmed V and J ends, which lost 9 bases and 2 bases, there was a span of 10 bases. DNA of the CDR3: TGTGCCAGCAGCAAATTAAACACTGAAGCTTTCTTT. Translation gives CASSKLNTEAFF.

This clone was seen a single time. J is TRBJ1-4 and V is TRBV14, with 8 bases matching TRBD1. Germline CDR1 and CDR2: SGHDN and FVKESK. The CDR3 spans 15 residues. The trim removed 4 bases at V and 7 bases at J, leaving 8 bases unmatched. CDR3 protein: CASSRRGRDSEKLFF. CDR3 DNA: TGTGCCAGCAGCCGCAGGGGGCGGGATAGTGAAAAACTGTTTTTT. The full variable domain, rest sourced from reference TRBV14 and TRBJ1-4, is EAGVTQFPSHSVIEKGQTVTLRCDPISGHDNLYWYRRVMGKEIKFLLHFVKESKQDESGMPNNRFLAERTGGTYSTLKVQPAELEDSGVYFCASSRRGRDSEKLFFGSGTQLSVL.

The CDR3 DNA reads as TGCGCCAGCAGCTCGGGACAGGGGTTGATTGGCAATGAGCAGTTCTTC. This translates into CASSSGQGLIGNEQFF. J is TRBJ2-1 and V is TRBV5-1, with 10 bases fitting TRBD1. CDR1 and CDR2 from the germline V gene are SGHRS and YFSETQ. V shed 3 bases, J shed 6 bases, and the junction held 9 bases outside the gene matches. The CDR3 loop spans 16 amino acids.

The chain carries TRBV4-1 and TRBJ2-7; D ambiguous. Germline V gives CDR1 MGHRA, CDR2 YSYEKL. Between the trimmed V and J ends, which lost 4 bases and 5 bases, there was a span of 15 bases. CDR3 length: 14 amino acids. In nucleotides, the CDR3 is TGCGCCAGCAGCCCCACCTTCCTAAGGAACGAGCAGTACTTC. This codes for CASSPTFLRNEQYF.

This sequence joins TRBV14 and TRBJ1-2, with D uncertain. Germline CDR1 and CDR2: SGHDN and FVKESK. This CDR3 has 14 residues. Trimming took off 1 base at V and 4 bases at J, with 10 bases between the two ends. The CDR3: CASSQGERVYGYTF. In DNA, the CDR3 is TGTGCCAGCAGCCAAGGAGAACGGGTCTATGGCTACACCTTC. The full variable domain, completed using reference TRBV14 and TRBJ1-2, is EAGVTQFPSHSVIEKGQTVTLRCDPISGHDNLYWYRRVMGKEIKFLLHFVKESKQDESGMPNNRFLAERTGGTYSTLKVQPAELEDSGVYFCASSQGERVYGYTFGSGTRLTVV.

This chain joins TRBV5-4 and TRBJ1-3; D is ambiguous. CDR1 and CDR2 (germline): SGHNT, YYREEE (reference sequence). The CDR3 length is 13 residues. The V end lost 3 bases, the J end lost 2 bases, and 6 bases lay between the germline ends. Here the CDR3 DNA reads TGTGCCAGCAGCTCTAACACTGGAAACACCATATATTTT. Translated: CASSSNTGNTIYF. The whole variable domain, filled in from reference TRBV5-4 and TRBJ1-3, reads ETGVTQSPTHLIKTRGQQVTLRCSSQSGHNTVSWYQQALGQGPQFIFQYYREEENGRGNFPPRFSGLQFPNYSSELNVNALELDDSALYLCASSSNTGNTIYFGEGSWLTVV.

In DNA, the CDR3 is TGTGCCAGCAGCTTAGAGGTCTCTGGAAACACCATATATTTT. Translation: CASSLEVSGNTIYF. This sequence joins TRBV7-9 and TRBJ1-3; D not certain. The CDR3 totals 14 residues. Germline lookup yields CDR1 SEHNR and CDR2 FQNEAQ (reference sequence). Trimming took off 1 base at V and 0 bases at J, with 4 bases between the two ends. The variable domain in full, with the rest retrieved from reference TRBV7-9 and TRBJ1-3, is DTGVSQNPRHKITKRGQNVTFRCDPISEHNRLYWYRQTLGQGPEFLTYFQNEAQLEKSRLLSDRFSAERPKGSFSTLEIQRTEQGDSAMYLCASSLEVSGNTIYFGEGSWLTVV.